This is a list of T cell receptor beta chains from one sample in a study of T cell responses to AZD1222 COVID-19 vaccine. Sequenced by immunoSEQ multiplex PCR; TCRdb stores in-frame clones only, minus some. The profile shows about 110,000 clones, roughly 89% of them singletons. This specimen consisted of peripheral blood, obtained 28 days after the second AZD1222 dose. Receptor source: an adult who received the AZD1222 COVID-19 vaccine. CDR3s include the opening cysteine and the closing phenylalanine or tryptophan. The D gene is left open where the match is weak. Only part of the rows carry a size: once, few, many, or a class if the clone is expanded.

V gene: TRBV7-6; D gene: TRBD1; clone size: NA; J gene: TRBJ1-5; CDR3 protein: CASSLGQGVTLPQHF; CDR3 DNA: TGTGCCAGCAGCTTGGGACAGGGGGTAACTCTGCCCCAGCATTTT
V gene: TRBV6-1; D gene: NA; clone size: NA; J gene: TRBJ1-1; CDR3 protein: CASSEGGNTEAFF; CDR3 DNA: TGTGCCAGCAGTGAAGGGGGGAACACTGAAGCTTTCTTT
V gene: TRBV19; D gene: NA; clone size: NA; J gene: TRBJ2-3; CDR3 protein: CASGGPTTDTQYF; CDR3 DNA: TGTGCCAGTGGGGGGCCGACCACAGATACGCAGTATTTT
V gene: TRBV5-4; D gene: NA; clone size: NA; J gene: TRBJ1-1; CDR3 protein: CASSLGGGNTEAFF; CDR3 DNA: TGTGCCAGCAGCTTGGGGGGGGGTAACACTGAAGCTTTCTTT
V gene: TRBV7-9; D gene: NA; clone size: NA; J gene: TRBJ1-2; CDR3 protein: CASAPEDNYGYTF; CDR3 DNA: TGTGCCAGCGCTCCGGAGGATAACTATGGCTACACCTTC
V gene: TRBV6-1; D gene: NA; clone size: NA; J gene: TRBJ2-1; CDR3 protein: CASSESALSYNEQFF; CDR3 DNA: TGTGCCAGCAGTGAGTCGGCTCTCTCCTACAATGAGCAGTTCTTC
V gene: TRBV27; D gene: TRBD1; clone size: once; J gene: TRBJ1-4; CDR3 protein: CASSWGTGEGYEKLFF; CDR3 DNA: TGTGCCAGCAGTTGGGGAACAGGGGAGGGGTATGAAAAACTGTTTTTT
V gene: TRBV6-2/TRBV6-3; D gene: TRBD1; clone size: NA; J gene: TRBJ2-7; CDR3 protein: CASSYSQGASVYEQYF; CDR3 DNA: TGTGCCAGCAGTTACTCCCAGGGGGCATCGGTTTACGAGCAGTACTTC
V gene: TRBV7-9; D gene: NA; clone size: NA; J gene: TRBJ1-1; CDR3 protein: CASSLQADTEAFF; CDR3 DNA: TGTGCCAGCAGCTTACAGGCCGACACTGAAGCTTTCTTT
V gene: TRBV4-3; D gene: TRBD2; clone size: many; J gene: TRBJ2-2; CDR3 protein: CASSPPRAAGARVTGELFF; CDR3 DNA: TGCGCCAGCAGCCCTCCCCGGGCAGCGGGGGCAAGGGTCACCGGGGAGCTGTTTTTT
V gene: TRBV18; D gene: NA; clone size: NA; J gene: TRBJ1-2; CDR3 protein: CASSPLSFANYGYTF; CDR3 DNA: TGTGCCAGCTCACCACTTTCATTTGCTAACTATGGCTACACCTTC
V gene: TRBV10-3; D gene: NA; clone size: NA; J gene: TRBJ2-7; CDR3 protein: CAISGGLSYEQYF; CDR3 DNA: TGTGCCATCAGTGGGGGGCTCTCGTACGAGCAGTACTTC
V gene: TRBV9; D gene: NA; clone size: NA; J gene: TRBJ1-1; CDR3 protein: CASSVGGSTEAFF; CDR3 DNA: TGTGCCAGCAGCGTAGGAGGGTCCACTGAAGCTTTCTTT
V gene: TRBV15; D gene: NA; clone size: NA; J gene: TRBJ1-1; CDR3 protein: CATSRTLQGAAFF; CDR3 DNA: TGTGCCACCAGCAGAACCCTACAGGGTGCTGCTTTCTTT
V gene: TRBV7-6; D gene: TRBD2; clone size: NA; J gene: TRBJ2-3; CDR3 protein: CASSGLAGGTDTQYF; CDR3 DNA: TGTGCCAGCAGCGGGCTAGCGGGGGGCACAGATACGCAGTATTTT
V gene: TRBV28; D gene: TRBD1; clone size: once; J gene: TRBJ1-4; CDR3 protein: CASSLDRGQNNEKLFF; CDR3 DNA: TGTGCCAGCAGTTTAGACAGGGGGCAAAATAATGAAAAACTGTTTTTT
V gene: TRBV6-2/TRBV6-3; D gene: TRBD2; clone size: NA; J gene: TRBJ2-5; CDR3 protein: CASSYSIGLAAETQYF; CDR3 DNA: TGTGCCAGCAGTTACTCAATCGGACTAGCTGCGGAGACCCAGTACTTC
V gene: TRBV7-9; D gene: TRBD1; clone size: NA; J gene: TRBJ2-7; CDR3 protein: CASSRGQGYTYEQYF; CDR3 DNA: TGTGCCAGCAGCCGGGGACAGGGATATACCTACGAGCAGTACTTC
V gene: TRBV6-2/TRBV6-3; D gene: TRBD2; clone size: once; J gene: TRBJ2-3; CDR3 protein: CASSYPPGRDTQYF; CDR3 DNA: TGTGCCAGCAGTTACCCCCCCGGGAGGGATACGCAGTATTTT
V gene: TRBV29-1; D gene: TRBD1; clone size: NA; J gene: TRBJ2-7; CDR3 protein: CSVDLHSGQKGYEQYF; CDR3 DNA: TGCAGCGTGGATCTACACTCGGGACAGAAGGGCTACGAGCAGTACTTC
V gene: TRBV27; D gene: TRBD2; clone size: NA; J gene: TRBJ2-3; CDR3 protein: CASSLRGLAGLTDTQYF; CDR3 DNA: TGTGCCAGCAGTTTAAGGGGGCTAGCGGGGCTCACAGATACGCAGTATTTT
V gene: TRBV7-2; D gene: NA; clone size: NA; J gene: TRBJ2-7; CDR3 protein: CASAGWGVSAYEQYF; CDR3 DNA: TGTGCCAGCGCCGGCTGGGGGGTCTCTGCCTACGAGCAGTACTTC
V gene: TRBV11-3; D gene: TRBD2; clone size: NA; J gene: TRBJ2-5; CDR3 protein: CASSKRGGQETQYF; CDR3 DNA: TGTGCCAGCAGCAAACGGGGGGGGCAAGAGACCCAGTACTTC
V gene: TRBV19; D gene: TRBD1; clone size: once; J gene: TRBJ1-1; CDR3 protein: CASSIAPTGGTEAFF; CDR3 DNA: TGTGCCAGTAGTATAGCCCCGACAGGGGGAACTGAAGCTTTCTTT
V gene: TRBV10-3; D gene: NA; clone size: NA; J gene: TRBJ1-1; CDR3 protein: CAISELTAMNTEAFF; CDR3 DNA: TGTGCCATCAGTGAGTTGACAGCTATGAACACTGAAGCTTTCTTT
V gene: TRBV5-6; D gene: TRBD1; clone size: NA; J gene: TRBJ1-6; CDR3 protein: CASSHGTGDSPLHF; CDR3 DNA: TGTGCCAGCAGCCACGGGACAGGGGATTCACCCCTCCACTTT
V gene: TRBV12-3/TRBV12-4; D gene: NA; clone size: once; J gene: TRBJ1-5; CDR3 protein: CASSFTNQPQHF; CDR3 DNA: TGTGCCAGCAGTTTCACGAATCAGCCCCAGCATTTT
V gene: TRBV18; D gene: NA; clone size: NA; J gene: TRBJ2-7; CDR3 protein: CASSPAGTIGYEQYF; CDR3 DNA: TGTGCCAGCTCACCTGCCGGGACCATCGGCTACGAGCAGTACTTC
V gene: TRBV9; D gene: NA; clone size: NA; J gene: TRBJ2-7; CDR3 protein: CASSVAPDPSGYEQYF; CDR3 DNA: TGTGCCAGCAGCGTAGCTCCAGATCCCTCAGGCTACGAGCAGTACTTC
V gene: TRBV4-1; D gene: NA; clone size: NA; J gene: TRBJ2-7; CDR3 protein: CASSQGPQYSEQYF; CDR3 DNA: TGCGCCAGCAGCCAAGGCCCACAGTACTCCGAGCAGTACTTC
V gene: TRBV7-9; D gene: TRBD2; clone size: few; J gene: TRBJ2-1; CDR3 protein: CASSLVGGGAVHEQFF; CDR3 DNA: TGTGCCAGCAGCTTAGTTGGCGGGGGGGCCGTGCATGAGCAGTTCTTC
V gene: TRBV20-1; D gene: NA; clone size: NA; J gene: TRBJ1-1; CDR3 protein: CSASLGGANTEAFF; CDR3 DNA: TGCAGTGCTAGTTTGGGGGGGGCGAACACTGAAGCTTTCTTT
V gene: TRBV7-9; D gene: NA; clone size: NA; J gene: TRBJ2-2; CDR3 protein: CASSINRGNGELFF; CDR3 DNA: TGTGCCAGCAGTATCAATCGGGGGAACGGGGAGCTGTTTTTT
V gene: TRBV7-2; D gene: NA; clone size: NA; J gene: TRBJ1-3; CDR3 protein: CAISFGSGNTIYF; CDR3 DNA: TGTGCCATCTCGTTTGGCTCTGGAAACACCATATATTTT
V gene: TRBV4-1; D gene: NA; clone size: NA; J gene: TRBJ1-4; CDR3 protein: CARTYEGPNEKLFF; CDR3 DNA: TGCGCCAGAACGTATGAGGGCCCGAATGAAAAACTGTTTTTT
V gene: TRBV2; D gene: NA; clone size: NA; J gene: TRBJ1-5; CDR3 protein: CASSGQSYQPQHF; CDR3 DNA: TGTGCCAGCAGCGGACAGAGTTATCAGCCCCAGCATTTT
V gene: TRBV5-4; D gene: NA; clone size: NA; J gene: TRBJ2-1; CDR3 protein: CASSPPPPINEQFF; CDR3 DNA: TGTGCCAGCAGCCCTCCGCCCCCTATTAATGAGCAGTTCTTC
V gene: TRBV7-3; D gene: TRBD1; clone size: NA; J gene: TRBJ1-2; CDR3 protein: CASSLGTGVGYTF; CDR3 DNA: TGTGCCAGCAGCTTAGGGACAGGGGTCGGCTACACCTTC
V gene: TRBV5-1; D gene: NA; clone size: NA; J gene: TRBJ1-1; CDR3 protein: CASKKGGPNTEAFF; CDR3 DNA: TGCGCCAGCAAAAAAGGGGGTCCGAACACTGAAGCTTTCTTT
V gene: TRBV19; D gene: NA; clone size: NA; J gene: TRBJ1-1; CDR3 protein: CASSMNGGRRNTEAFF; CDR3 DNA: TGTGCCAGTAGTATGAACGGCGGCAGGAGAAACACTGAAGCTTTCTTT
V gene: TRBV29-1; D gene: NA; clone size: once; J gene: TRBJ1-2; CDR3 protein: CSAESGYGYTF; CDR3 DNA: TGCAGCGCTGAGTCGGGGTATGGCTACACCTTC
V gene: TRBV19; D gene: NA; clone size: NA; J gene: TRBJ1-5; CDR3 protein: CASSPRGSTGPNQPQHF; CDR3 DNA: TGTGCCAGTAGCCCCCGTGGGTCAACAGGGCCGAATCAGCCCCAGCATTTT
V gene: TRBV7-2; D gene: NA; clone size: NA; J gene: TRBJ2-7; CDR3 protein: CASSLGGSRYEQYF; CDR3 DNA: TGTGCCAGCAGCTTAGGGGGGTCTCGATACGAGCAGTACTTC
V gene: TRBV2; D gene: NA; clone size: NA; J gene: TRBJ1-1; CDR3 protein: CASSEMWISNTEAFF; CDR3 DNA: TGTGCCAGCAGTGAAATGTGGATTTCGAACACTGAAGCTTTCTTT
V gene: TRBV19; D gene: TRBD1; clone size: once; J gene: TRBJ1-1; CDR3 protein: CASSMSGTVNTEAFF; CDR3 DNA: TGTGCCAGTAGTATGTCCGGGACAGTGAACACTGAAGCTTTCTTT
V gene: TRBV5-1; D gene: NA; clone size: NA; J gene: TRBJ2-7; CDR3 protein: CASSRPGAESYEQYF; CDR3 DNA: TGCGCCAGCAGCCGCCCCGGGGCTGAGTCCTACGAGCAGTACTTC
V gene: TRBV19; D gene: NA; clone size: NA; J gene: TRBJ2-1; CDR3 protein: CASSIMPGPYNEQFF; CDR3 DNA: TGTGCCAGTAGTATTATGCCAGGCCCTTACAATGAGCAGTTCTTC
V gene: TRBV4-1; D gene: NA; clone size: NA; J gene: TRBJ1-1; CDR3 protein: CASSQVSPENTEAFF; CDR3 DNA: TGCGCCAGCAGCCAAGTATCCCCAGAGAACACTGAAGCTTTCTTT